Described below is a single T cell receptor beta chain sequence and its context. PCR was performed a second time for 7 to 11 cycles using a sample-barcoded 5' primer and a J-beta primer mix. In TCRdb, the 5' RACE reads were re-called with MiXCR into one record per CDR3 protein. The data show approximately 850,000 distinct CDR3 sequences, over 45% seen once. This entry is derived from a study of blood T cells in healthy people across ages. The CDR3 is 14 amino acids. In germline, CDR1 is MGHDK, CDR2 SYGVNS. The junction had 8 bases not matched to a gene; V was cut back by 6 bases and J by 3 bases. The sample consisted of blood. This clonotype originated in a man aged 30-40 years in good health. The chain combines TRBV25-1 with TRBJ2-7; 7 nucleotides line up with TRBD1. The CDR3 here is CASRERAGGYEQYF. The CDR3 DNA reads as TGTGCCAGCAGGGAAAGAGCAGGGGGCTACGAGCAGTACTTC.